These 7 T cell receptor beta chains were sequenced from one sample in a study of technical replicates of blood from several donors. TCRdb's copy holds only in-frame clones and misses some; the assay was immunoSEQ multiplex PCR. In the table there are 75,000 to 80,000 clones, roughly 94% of which are singletons. Sequencing used T cells isolated from PBMCs. All receptors derive from a human donor in good health.

The chain carries TRBV7-2 and TRBJ2-5; 11 positions match TRBD2. V shed 5 bases and J 4 bases; nucleotides not matched to a gene: 9. This CDR3 is built from 16 residues. Germline values: CDR1 SGHTA, CDR2 FQGNSA. CDR3 DNA: TGTGCCAGCAGCCCATGGGGTAGCGGGAGGGCAGAGACCCAGTACTTC. It yields the protein CASSPWGSGRAETQYF.

The chain recombines TRBV7-9 with TRBJ1-3, with 7 bases identical to TRBD1. The V and J ends lost 2 bases and 0 bases, in that order; junction bases with no gene match: 4. Germline CDR1 and CDR2: SEHNR and FQNEAQ (reference sequence). The CDR3 runs 16 residues. This CDR3 reads CASSLSGGTSGNTIYF. The CDR3 coding sequence is TGTGCCAGCAGCTTATCAGGGGGGACCTCTGGAAACACCATATATTTT. Combining the CDR3 with reference TRBV7-9 and TRBJ1-3 gives the whole variable domain DTGVSQNPRHKITKRGQNVTFRCDPISEHNRLYWYRQTLGQGPEFLTYFQNEAQLEKSRLLSDRFSAERPKGSFSTLEIQRTEQGDSAMYLCASSLSGGTSGNTIYFGEGSWLTVV.

This rearrangement joins TRBV13 to TRBJ2-5, with a weak D call TRBD1 (6 bases). CDR3 length: 15 amino acids. The germline V gene encodes CDR1 PRHDT and CDR2 FYEKMQ (reference sequence). The V gene lost 0 bases and the J gene lost 2 bases, with 10 bases spanning the gap. The CDR3 protein is CASSLGQGRQETQYF. CDR3 DNA: TGTGCCAGCAGCTTAGGACAGGGAAGGCAAGAGACCCAGTACTTC.

CDR3 nucleotides: TGTGCCAGCAGCCCTAGCAGCGGGAGGAGGACAGATACGCAGTATTTT. Translating gives CASSPSSGRRTDTQYF. This sequence joins TRBV11-2 and TRBJ2-3; 9 bases are shared with TRBD2. The CDR3 spans 16 residues. After removal of 5 bases from V and 3 bases from J, the junction contained 9 bases not matched to a gene. Germline CDR1 SGHAT, CDR2 FQNNGV.

This chain joins TRBV6-5 and TRBJ1-2; maybe TRBD1 (5 bases). CDR3 size: 14 residues. CDR1 MNHEY and CDR2 SVGAGI come from the germline V gene. V was pared by 7 bases and J by 7 bases, with 19 bases between. CDR3 protein: CASTSGAGSGGYTF. In nucleotides, the CDR3 is TGTGCCAGCACCTCTGGGGCGGGGTCCGGTGGCTACACCTTC.

The rearrangement uses TRBV10-1 and TRBJ2-3; D gene ambiguous. Germline values: CDR1 WNHNN, CDR2 SYGVQD (reference sequence). Between the trimmed V and J ends, which lost 9 bases and 0 bases, there was a span of 10 bases. This CDR3 region has 13 residues. CDR3 in DNA: TGCGCCAGTCAACAAGTTAGCACAGATACGCAGTATTTT. It is translated as CASQQVSTDTQYF.

This chain links TRBV21-1 with TRBJ1-1. TRBV21-1 is a documented pseudogene. The CDR3 runs 16 residues. The chain's CDR3 is CASSKALWEGSTEAFF. The CDR3 coding sequence is TGTGCCAGCAGCAAAGCGCTTTGGGAGGGAAGTACTGAAGCTTTCTTT.